This T cell receptor beta chain was sequenced in a study of cytomegalovirus exposure and HLA in healthy donors. Whole-study results and caveats: Being productive about 90% or about 30% of the time was typical of most TCR beta V segments in an earlier analysis. A later look showed TCR association rates differing by HLA locus, highest for DRB1 and lowest for HLA-C. Most TCR sequences were seen very rarely across donors, but some public TCRs occurred in many.

On this clone itself: Its antigen remains unidentified.

PCR primers comprised 60 Vbeta and 13 Jbeta primers. Measured with immunoSEQ multiplex PCR; TCRdb has only the in-frame clones, and not every one. The sample includes 90,000 or so clones, 70% to 85% of them seen just once. The clonotype originates from a man between 50 and 59 years old in good health and CMV-seronegative. Sequencing was carried out using PBMCs.

The CDR3 sequence: CASSPGEVYEQYF. CDR3 nucleotides: TGTGCCAGCAGCCCGGGAGAGGTCTACGAGCAGTACTTC. The J gene is TRBJ2-7, the V gene TRBV7-8; a possible D gene is TRBD2 (6 bases). The CDR3 covers 13 residues. Germline V gene lookup returns CDR1 SGHVS and CDR2 FQNEAQ. Between the trimmed V and J ends, which lost 5 bases and 3 bases, there was a span of 11 bases.